Presented here are 19 T cell receptor beta chains from one specimen sequenced in a study of cytomegalovirus exposure and HLA in healthy donors. It was with 60 Vbeta and 13 Jbeta primers that the PCR ran. Clones were sequenced by immunoSEQ multiplex PCR, and TCRdb holds only the in-frame ones, with some missing. This table holds about 120,000 clones, just under 75% found once. Sequencing used PBMCs. These TCRs come from a human donor in good health.

The rearrangement links TRBV10-1 to TRBJ2-1; TRBD2 agrees at 7 bases. This CDR3 comprises 14 residues. The germline V gene has CDR1 WNHNN and CDR2 SYGVQD (reference sequence). V lost 3 bases, J lost 6 bases, and 5 bases stayed unmatched. CDR3 loop: CASSERGTTNEQFF. CDR3 in DNA: TGCGCCAGCAGTGAACGGGGGACTACCAATGAGCAGTTCTTC.

The J gene is TRBJ2-7, the V gene TRBV28; TRBD1 matches at 11 bases. The trim removed 4 bases at V and 2 bases at J, leaving 7 bases unmatched. The CDR3 runs 16 residues. Germline values: CDR1 MDHEN, CDR2 SYDVKM. The CDR3 nucleotides are TGTGCCAGCAGTTCCACCGCGGGACAGGGGGCCTACGAGCAGTACTTC. As protein: CASSSTAGQGAYEQYF. Complete variable domain (other parts from reference TRBV28 and TRBJ2-7): DVKVTQSSRYLVKRTGEKVFLECVQDMDHENMFWYRQDPGLGLRLIYFSYDVKMKEKGDIPEGYSVSREKKERFSLILESASTNQTSMYLCASSSTAGQGAYEQYFGPGTRLTVT.

The chain combines TRBV2 with TRBJ2-4; D is ambiguous. The CDR3 contains 14 residues. V was cut by 5 bases and J by 0 bases, with 8 bases left in between. The germline V gene has CDR1 SNHLY and CDR2 FYNNEI. CDR3 in amino acids: CASSLALAKNIQYF. In DNA form, the CDR3 reads TGTGCCAGCAGTCTGGCCTTAGCCAAAAACATTCAGTACTTC.

V usage is TRBV28 and J usage is TRBJ1-1, with 8 bases identical to TRBD1. The junction had 7 bases not matched to a gene; V was cut back by 6 bases and J by 1 base. Germline CDR1 and CDR2: MDHEN and SYDVKM. The CDR3 sequence is 15 residues long. The CDR3 protein is CASRLSGTGNTEAFF. As DNA, the CDR3 is TGTGCCAGCAGATTGTCCGGGACAGGGAACACTGAAGCTTTCTTT.

V usage is TRBV7-2 and J usage is TRBJ2-3, with D perhaps matching TRBD2 (7 bases). The length of the CDR3 is 15 residues. V was trimmed by 5 bases and J by 1 base, leaving 13 bases between them. Per the germline V gene, CDR1 is SGHTA and CDR2 is FQGNSA. Here the CDR3 DNA reads TGTGCCAGCAGCCACGGGGGGCCCCGCACAGATACGCAGTATTTT. Its translation: CASSHGGPRTDTQYF.

The chain uses TRBV7-8 and TRBJ2-1; D may be TRBD2 (6 bases). From germline, CDR1 is SGHVS and CDR2 FQNEAQ. CDR3 length: 18 residues. V gave up 0 bases and J gave up 0 bases, with 15 bases separating them. CDR3 in amino acids: CASSLALASVSSYNEQFF. The DNA of the CDR3 is TGTGCCAGCAGCTTAGCCCTAGCTAGCGTAAGCTCCTACAATGAGCAGTTCTTC.

The CDR3 spells CASSLDTGAGPQHF. The CDR3 DNA reads as TGCGCCAGCAGCTTGGATACAGGGGCAGGGCCCCAGCATTTT. The rearrangement uses TRBV5-1 and TRBJ1-5; 7 bases align to TRBD1. The junction had 6 bases not matched to a gene; V was cut back by 0 bases and J by 9 bases. The CDR3 consists of 14 residues. CDR1 and CDR2 (germline): SGHRS, YFSETQ.

The chain has TRBV15 and TRBJ2-1; 12 bases match TRBD2. Trimming removed 3 bases from V and 5 bases from J; junction bases left unmatched: 2. There are 15 residues in the CDR3. The germline gives CDR1 LNHNV, CDR2 YYDKDF (reference sequence). CDR3 sequence: CATSRPSGRDNEQFF. CDR3 bases: TGTGCCACCAGCAGGCCTAGCGGGAGGGACAATGAGCAGTTCTTC.

J is TRBJ2-4 and V is TRBV9; TRBD1 might be the D (5 bases). Trimming shortened V by 0 bases and J by 3 bases, and 16 bases separated the two germline ends. CDR1 is SGDLS, CDR2 YYNGEE, per germline. The CDR3 consists of 17 residues. The CDR3 DNA is TGTGCCAGCAGCGTAGAATCTTGGGGCAGGCTCAAAAACATTCAGTACTTC. It codes for CASSVESWGRLKNIQYF.

This clone was seen a handful of times. This rearrangement joins TRBV25-1 to TRBJ1-1; TRBD1 agrees at 9 bases. The germline CDR1 and CDR2 sequences are MGHDK and SYGVNS. The CDR3 contains 16 residues. V lost 3 bases to trimming and J lost 4 bases; unmatched junction nucleotides: 9. This chain's CDR3 is CASSEGLDRGGTEAFF. CDR3 coding DNA: TGTGCCAGCAGTGAGGGTTTGGACAGGGGCGGCACTGAAGCTTTCTTT.

This clone appeared a few times. This sequence joins TRBV5-1 and TRBJ1-2, with D possibly TRBD1 on 6 matching bases. The CDR3 contains 15 residues. V lost 2 bases and J lost 1, with 12 bases in between. CDR1 is SGHRS, CDR2 YFSETQ, per germline. The CDR3 sequence: CASSFDRQLNYGYTF. For the CDR3, the DNA is TGCGCCAGCAGCTTTGACAGGCAACTTAACTATGGCTACACCTTC.

CDR3 sequence (DNA): TGTGCCAGCAGTTTACAGGGATCCTATAATTCACCCCTCCACTTT. Its translation: CASSLQGSYNSPLHF. This chain joins TRBV28 and TRBJ1-6; the D gene is possibly TRBD1 (5 bases). This CDR3 is 15 amino acids long. V lost 2 bases, J lost 1 base, and 6 bases lay in between. The V gene's germline CDR1 is MDHEN and CDR2 SYDVKM.

The chain carries TRBV5-1 and TRBJ1-1; maybe TRBD1 (6 bases). The germline V gene encodes CDR1 SGHRS and CDR2 YFSETQ. V lost 1 base, J lost 3 bases, and 7 bases lay in between. CDR3 length: 13 amino acids. DNA for the CDR3: TGCGCCAGCAGCTTGCCAGGGGACACTGAAGCTTTCTTT. This sequence encodes CASSLPGDTEAFF.

CDR3 coding DNA: TGTGCCAGCAGCGTGGGGCCCGAGCAAGAGACCCAGTACTTC. Protein product: CASSVGPEQETQYF. V usage is TRBV9 and J usage is TRBJ2-5; D is perhaps TRBD1 (5 bases). CDR1 is SGDLS, CDR2 YYNGEE, per germline. The CDR3 has 14 residues. The V gene lost 2 bases and the J gene lost 2 bases, with 10 bases spanning the gap.

V gene TRBV18 combines with J gene TRBJ1-4, with D uncertain. V was cut by 6 bases and J by 7 bases, with 12 bases left in between. The CDR3 sequence is 13 residues long. The V gene's germline CDR1 is KGHSH and CDR2 LQKENI. CDR3 loop: CASSRGLGEKLFF. The CDR3 DNA reads TGTGCCAGCTCTCGCGGCCTGGGTGAAAAACTGTTTTTT.

This chain joins TRBV29-1 and TRBJ1-3; no reliable D call. The ends were cut back, 3 bases at V and 0 bases at J, with 9 bases in the middle. CDR1 and CDR2 from the germline V gene are SQVTM and ANQGSEA. The CDR3 covers 14 residues. The CDR3 nucleotides read TGCAGCGTTGATGAGGGCTTCTCTGGAAACACCATATATTTT. Its protein product is CSVDEGFSGNTIYF. The variable domain in full, completed from reference TRBV29-1 and TRBJ1-3, reads SAVISQKPSRDICQRGTSLTIQCQVDSQVTMMFWYRQQPGQSLTLIATANQGSEATYESGFVIDKFPISRPNLTFSTLTVSNMSPEDSSIYLCSVDEGFSGNTIYFGEGSWLTVV.

Worth noting for this clone: The DNA is omitted, as the CDR3 cannot be located on it reliably, and the CDR3 follows TCRdb's listing. This chain uses TRBV5-4 with TRBJ2-3; the D segment call TRBD2 is taken from the table without a DNA check. The CDR3 has 16 residues if both end residues are counted. Germline values: CDR1 SGHNT, CDR2 YYREEE (reference sequence). The CDR3 loop reads CASSSSGTYSTDTQYF.

The genes are TRBV18 and TRBJ2-5; D gene uncertain. The CDR3 has 12 amino acids. Per the germline V gene, CDR1 is KGHSH and CDR2 is LQKENI. The V and J ends lost 5 bases and 0 bases respectively, with 4 bases between them. The CDR3 DNA reads as TGTGCCAGCTCAGCGTACCAAGAGACCCAGTACTTC. This sequence encodes CASSAYQETQYF.

The sample holds a few counts of this clone. This rearrangement joins TRBV5-4 to TRBJ2-2, with TRBD2 matching 10 bases. Looked up from germline, CDR1 is SGHNT and CDR2 is YYREEE (reference sequence). There are 16 residues in the CDR3. J was trimmed by 2 bases and V by 3 bases; bases with no gene match: 4. CDR3 sequence reads: CASSSKREGNTGELFF. The CDR3 DNA reads TGTGCCAGCAGCTCAAAGCGGGAGGGCAACACCGGGGAGCTGTTTTTT.